This is a list of T cell receptor beta chains from one sample in a study of blood T cell repertoires in COVID-19. The repertoire was sequenced with immunoSEQ multiplex PCR; TCRdb's copy has only in-frame clones and lacks some. The sample lists 200,000 to 250,000 clones; 70% to 85% were seen once. Material for sequencing was peripheral blood. Receptors were obtained from a woman older than 75 with COVID-19, enrolled during active disease. Both conserved end residues are part of each CDR3. The order of the fields is CDR3 DNA, CDR3 protein, V gene, D gene, clone size, J gene. A D gene is named only where the DNA matches it firmly. The size entry is marked missing in some rows and otherwise reads once, few, many or a size class.

DNA: TGTGCCAGCAGCAAAGAAGTTGGGCTAGCGGGGGACGAGCAGTACTTC
CDR3: CASSKEVGLAGDEQYF
V: TRBV21-1
D: .
size: many
J: TRBJ2-7

DNA: TGCGCCAGCAGCTCACGCGCCCCGGGACTAGCATCCTACAATGAGCAGTTCTTC
CDR3: CASSSRAPGLASYNEQFF
V: TRBV5-1
D: TRBD2
size: .
J: TRBJ2-1

DNA: TGCGCCAGCAGCTTGCTGACAGGGGAGGACGGCTACACCTTC
CDR3: CASSLLTGEDGYTF
V: TRBV5-1
D: TRBD1
size: .
J: TRBJ1-2

DNA: TGTGCCAGCAGCCAAGATGCCGGCAGCGGGGGGGGTATTGAGCAGTTCTTC
CDR3: CASSQDAGSGGGIEQFF
V: TRBV4-2
D: TRBD2
size: .
J: TRBJ2-1

DNA: TGTGCCAGTAGGGGGGTAAGGACAGGGAATGAAAAACTGTTTTTT
CDR3: CASRGVRTGNEKLFF
V: TRBV19
D: TRBD1
size: .
J: TRBJ1-4

DNA: TGCGCCAGCAAATTCGGCCATGAAACAGGTATAAGCACAGATACGCAGTATTTT
CDR3: CASKFGHETGISTDTQYF
V: TRBV5-1
D: .
size: .
J: TRBJ2-3

DNA: TGTGCCAGCAGGACAGATTACTATGGCTACACCTTC
CDR3: CASRTDYYGYTF
V: TRBV6-5
D: .
size: .
J: TRBJ1-2

DNA: TGTGCCAGCAGTTACTCGGGAGGGGGAAGGAGAGGCTACACCTTC
CDR3: CASSYSGGGRRGYTF
V: TRBV6-5
D: .
size: .
J: TRBJ1-2

DNA: TGTGCCAGTCGACAGGGAATGACCCAGTACTTC
CDR3: CASRQGMTQYF
V: TRBV2
D: TRBD1
size: .
J: TRBJ2-5

DNA: TGTGCCAGCAGCCAAGCCGGGACAGGGTTTAGGGATGAAAAACTGTTTTTT
CDR3: CASSQAGTGFRDEKLFF
V: TRBV4-2
D: TRBD1
size: .
J: TRBJ1-4

DNA: TGTGCCTGGAGCCAACTTCCTCCGGGCACTGAAGCTTTCTTT
CDR3: CAWSQLPPGTEAFF
V: TRBV30
D: .
size: .
J: TRBJ1-1

DNA: TGTGCCAGCAGCTTACCAAGGGGACTAGCAAAAAACAATGAGCAGTTCTTC
CDR3: CASSLPRGLAKNNEQFF
V: TRBV7-9
D: TRBD2
size: .
J: TRBJ2-1

DNA: TGTGCCAGCTCACCAAACGGGGGGAACACTGAAGCTTTCTTT
CDR3: CASSPNGGNTEAFF
V: TRBV18
D: .
size: .
J: TRBJ1-1

DNA: TGTGCCAGCAGCCGAGACAGATCGAACACTGAAGCTTTCTTT
CDR3: CASSRDRSNTEAFF
V: TRBV6-5
D: .
size: .
J: TRBJ1-1

DNA: TGCAGCGTTCAATCGGGACAGGGGCTTTCCGAGCAGTACTTC
CDR3: CSVQSGQGLSEQYF
V: TRBV29-1
D: TRBD1
size: .
J: TRBJ2-7

DNA: TGTGCCATCAGTGAGTCGAGCGGGGGGAACGAAAATGAGCAGTTCTTC
CDR3: CAISESSGGNENEQFF
V: TRBV10-3
D: TRBD2
size: .
J: TRBJ2-1

DNA: TGTGCCAGCAGTTTACTCTCCAGGAGCAATCAGCCCCAGCATTTT
CDR3: CASSLLSRSNQPQHF
V: TRBV28
D: .
size: .
J: TRBJ1-5

DNA: TGTGCCAGCAGCTATCGGGACAGGGACTTATATGGCTACACCTTC
CDR3: CASSYRDRDLYGYTF
V: TRBV13
D: TRBD1
size: .
J: TRBJ1-2

DNA: TGTGCCAGCAGCATTAGGGTAGCGGAGACCCAGTACTTC
CDR3: CASSIRVAETQYF
V: TRBV7-3
D: .
size: .
J: TRBJ2-5

DNA: TGTGCCTGGAGGACCCTAGCGGGGGCCCCCACCGGGGAGCTGTTTTTT
CDR3: CAWRTLAGAPTGELFF
V: TRBV30
D: TRBD2
size: .
J: TRBJ2-2

DNA: TGCGCCAGCAGCTTCGCGGGAGGCCAAGGGGGTGAGCAGTTCTTC
CDR3: CASSFAGGQGGEQFF
V: TRBV5-1
D: TRBD2
size: .
J: TRBJ2-1

DNA: TGTGCCAGCAGGCCCGGGGGACTAGAGTTCTACGAGCAGTACTTC
CDR3: CASRPGGLEFYEQYF
V: TRBV5-4
D: TRBD2
size: .
J: TRBJ2-7

DNA: TGTGCCAGCAGAGAGACAGGGCCTGACACTGAAGCTTTCTTT
CDR3: CASRETGPDTEAFF
V: TRBV6-5
D: TRBD1
size: .
J: TRBJ1-1

DNA: TGCGCCAGCAGCTTGGGACAGGCTAATGAAAAACTGTTTTTT
CDR3: CASSLGQANEKLFF
V: TRBV5-1
D: .
size: .
J: TRBJ1-4

DNA: TGTGCCAGCAGCCCCAGGAGGGGTAAAACAGATACGCAGTATTTT
CDR3: CASSPRRGKTDTQYF
V: TRBV11-2
D: .
size: .
J: TRBJ2-3

DNA: TGTGCCAGCACCCCCGGGCTGGGGGCCGTCAATGAGCAGTTCTTC
CDR3: CASTPGLGAVNEQFF
V: TRBV9
D: .
size: .
J: TRBJ2-1

DNA: TGTGCCAGCAGTTTAGCCCGGGACTCTGGGGCCAACGTCCTGACTTTC
CDR3: CASSLARDSGANVLTF
V: TRBV28
D: .
size: .
J: TRBJ2-6